The 9 T cell receptor beta chains in this list originate from one sample, sequenced in a study of blood T cells in healthy people across ages. Alongside a J-beta primer mix, a sample-barcoded 5' primer served in a second PCR lasting about 7 to 11 cycles. TCRdb re-analysed the 5' RACE reads in MiXCR, keeping a single row per CDR3 protein. Of 550,000 to 650,000 distinct CDR3 sequences detected, less than 35% appear once; the ten largest clones hold 15% to 17%. The specimen sequenced was blood. Every receptor here comes from a woman older than 75 in good health.

This clonotype was counted ten times or more. The V gene is TRBV20-1, the J gene TRBJ2-1; 8 nucleotides align to TRBD1. Germline CDR1 DFQATT, CDR2 SNEGSKA (reference sequence). The length of the CDR3 is 14 residues. The CDR3 DNA follows: TGCAGCGGGACCGGGACAGGCGTCAACAATGAGCAGTTCTTC. Its translation is CSGTGTGVNNEQFF.

With regard to this clonotype: This may stem from a read error, because a much larger clone lies one nucleotide away. The conserved final phenylalanine or tryptophan is absent from the CDR3, which likely points to a read error. The chain carries TRBV7-8 and TRBJ1-1; no reliable D call. CDR3 length equals 14 residues. V gave up 0 bases and J gave up 1 base, with 6 bases separating them. In germline, CDR1 is SGHVS, CDR2 FQNEAQ. The CDR3 here is CASSLAQPNTEAFC. In DNA form, the CDR3 reads TGTGCCAGCAGCTTAGCACAGCCGAACACTGAAGCTTTCTGT.

This clonotype came up many times. V usage is TRBV7-8 and J usage is TRBJ2-5; 12 nucleotides align to TRBD2. CDR3 length equals 15 residues. V was pared by 1 base and J by 7 bases, with 4 bases of the junction left unmatched. Germline V gene lookup returns CDR1 SGHVS and CDR2 FQNEAQ. The CDR3 sequence: CASSLELAGGRTQYF. Written as DNA, the CDR3 is TGTGCCAGCAGCTTAGAACTAGCGGGGGGCAGGACCCAGTACTTC.

This clonotype was counted between two and nine times. This sequence joins TRBV7-2 and TRBJ1-1; 8 positions agree with TRBD1. The CDR3 covers 16 residues. CDR1 is SGHTA and CDR2 is FQGNSA in the germline V gene. V was clipped by 4 bases and J by 1 base; unmatched bases: 8. The CDR3 here is CASSSRQGWTNTEAFF. CDR3 bases: TGTGCCAGCAGCTCAAGACAGGGGTGGACGAACACTGAAGCTTTCTTT.

The chain is built from TRBV5-1 and TRBJ1-6; possibly TRBD1 for D (5 bases). The germline gives CDR1 SGHRS, CDR2 YFSETQ. V lost 3 bases and J 8 bases, leaving 15 bases between the germline ends. The CDR3 length is 15 residues. The CDR3 DNA sequence: TGCGCCAGCAGCTACGCGGGGGAATTACATTCACCCCTCCACTTT. This codes for CASSYAGELHSPLHF.

This clonotype came up many times. This chain uses TRBV6-2 or TRBV6-3 with TRBJ2-5; D is perhaps TRBD2 (6 bases). The length of the CDR3 is 11 residues. V was pared by 8 bases and J by 4 bases, with 8 bases between. Germline V lookup: CDR1 MNHEY, CDR2 SVGEGT. CDR3 loop: CASWGGETQYF. The DNA for the CDR3 is TGTGCCAGCTGGGGAGGAGAGACCCAGTACTTC.

This sequence joins TRBV5-1 and TRBJ2-5; D possibly corresponds to TRBD1 (6 bases). V was trimmed by 0 bases and J by 1 base, leaving 13 bases between them. This CDR3 spans 16 amino acids. CDR1 is SGHRS, CDR2 YFSETQ, per germline. The DNA of the CDR3 is TGCGCCAGCAGCTTGGCCCCAGGGGCCAGCCAAGAGACCCAGTACTTC. Translating it yields CASSLAPGASQETQYF. Variable domain in full (rest from reference TRBV5-1 and TRBJ2-5): KAGVTQTPRYLIKTRGQQVTLSCSPISGHRSVSWYQQTPGQGLQFLFEYFSETQRNKGNFPGRFSGRQFSNSRSEMNVSTLELGDSALYLCASSLAPGASQETQYFGPGTRLLVL.

The V gene is TRBV6-5, the J gene TRBJ2-7; 9 bases agree with TRBD1. The CDR3 covers 14 residues. J gave up 8 bases and V 6 bases, and 11 bases lay outside the gene matches. Germline V gives CDR1 MNHEY, CDR2 SVGAGI. Here the CDR3 DNA reads TGTGCCAGCAGCCAAGGGATCGGGACAGGGAAGCAGTACTTC. Its translation is CASSQGIGTGKQYF.

In its sample, this clonotype was seen a few times. J is TRBJ2-7 and V is TRBV5-6; the D is unclear. With 0 bases removed from V and 2 bases from J, the gap between germline ends came to 9 bases. This CDR3 has 14 residues. Per germline, CDR1 SGHDT and CDR2 YYEEEE. CDR3 region: CASSLARQTYEQYF. The CDR3 bases are TGTGCCAGCAGCTTGGCCCGCCAAACCTACGAGCAGTACTTC.